The T cell receptor (beta chain) described here comes from a study of tumor and adjacent non-tumor tissue in lung cancer. Study context: Patients comprised roughly 12 adenocarcinoma, 2 squamous cell carcinoma and 1 small cell lung cancer. The patients, approximately nine men and about 5 women, were about 31 to 80 with stage I to III disease. Study findings and constraints: Top 100 clones took a larger repertoire share in normal lung.

The library came from three nested PCR rounds adapted from ARM-PCR protocols. TCRdb independently ran MiXCR on the multiplex PCR reads; one entry per CDR3 protein. The repertoire holds 90,000 or so distinct CDR3 sequences, with approximately 57% as singletons. To note about this clonotype: Its antigen is currently unknown.

Deletions cut 8 bases from V and 2 bases from J, with 15 bases between. Germline CDR1 SGHAT, CDR2 FQDESV (reference sequence). CDR3 length: 14 amino acids. The template was RNA from unsorted bulk tissue. The source is a man between 65 and 80 years old with non-small cell lung cancer. Sequences were obtained from lung tumor tissue. The chain is built from TRBV11-1 and TRBJ2-5; D may be TRBD2 (5 bases). CDR3 DNA sequence: TGTGCCAGCTGCCTAGCCACTAGACAAGAGACCCAGTACTTC. This encodes CASCLATRQETQYF.